These T cell receptor beta chains were read from a single sample in a study of control samples from healthy donors and cancer patients. The assay was immunoSEQ multiplex PCR, and TCRdb's table has in-frame clones only and misses some. The sample has some 220,000 clones, just under 95% seen once. Sequencing was done on a sample of blood. All receptors derive from a man aged 50-59 years in good health. Both conserved end residues are part of each CDR3. D genes are given only for firm matches. Clone size, where shown, is once, few, many, or a class for clones that have expanded.

clone_size,v_call,d_call,j_call,cdr3_nt,cdr3_aa
-,TRBV6-5,-,TRBJ1-5,TGTGCCAGCGAGGTAAGGGAGAATCAGCCCCAGCATTTT,CASEVRENQPQHF
-,TRBV25-1,TRBD1,TRBJ1-1,TGTGCCAGCAGTGGGGGACAGGGTGAAGCTTTCTTT,CASSGGQGEAFF
-,TRBV5-1,-,TRBJ1-4,TGCGCCAGCAGCTTAGGGCCCTCAGGAAATGAAAAACTGTTTTTT,CASSLGPSGNEKLFF
-,TRBV3-1/TRBV3-2,TRBD1,TRBJ1-2,TGTGCCAGCAGCCCGTCCAGACAGGGGGCGAATGGCTACACCTTC,CASSPSRQGANGYTF
-,TRBV9,TRBD1,TRBJ2-2,TGTGCCAGCAGCGCCTCACAGGGGTTGACCGGGGAGCTGTTTTTT,CASSASQGLTGELFF
-,TRBV19,-,TRBJ1-6,TGTGCCAGTAGTATCTCCATCACGTTGGGCGCCCTCCACTTT,CASSISITLGALHF
-,TRBV5-1,TRBD2,TRBJ2-3,TGCGCCAGCAGCCTCGGACTAGCGGGGGGGCCAGATACGCAGTATTTT,CASSLGLAGGPDTQYF
-,TRBV5-4,-,TRBJ1-6,TGTGCCAGCAGCTTGCGTCCCAGCTCCTATAATTCACCCCTCCACTTT,CASSLRPSSYNSPLHF
-,TRBV5-1,TRBD1,TRBJ2-1,TGCGCCAGCAGCGAGGGACAGGGTCACCGGAATGAGCAGTTCTTC,CASSEGQGHRNEQFF
-,TRBV20-1,-,TRBJ1-1,TGCAGTGCTGGTGATCAGGGAAGAGGGACTGAAGCTTTCTTT,CSAGDQGRGTEAFF
-,TRBV7-3,-,TRBJ2-1,TGTGCCAGCAGCTCCAGAGCGGTGACCCTCTACAATGAGCAGTTCTTC,CASSSRAVTLYNEQFF
-,TRBV3-1/TRBV3-2,TRBD2,TRBJ2-2,TGTGCCAGCAGCTTCGGACAGTTGGGACTAGCGGGGGGATTCACCGGGGAGCTGTTTTTT,CASSFGQLGLAGGFTGELFF
once,TRBV7-2,-,TRBJ2-7,TGTGCCAGCAGCCTCCCCCAGGGTATGGCCTACGAGCAGTACTTC,CASSLPQGMAYEQYF
-,TRBV7-2,-,TRBJ2-2,TGTGCCAGCAGCTCGGATCTGATACCGGGCCTTGCCCCCACCGGGGAGCTGTTTTTT,CASSSDLIPGLAPTGELFF
-,TRBV5-6,-,TRBJ2-1,TGTGCCAGCAGCTTGTCTCACACCTACAATGAGCAGTTCTTC,CASSLSHTYNEQFF
-,TRBV7-9,-,TRBJ1-5,TGTGCCAGCAGCTTAGAAAGAAATCAGCCCCAGCATTTT,CASSLERNQPQHF
-,TRBV2,TRBD1,TRBJ2-5,TGTGCCAGCAGCCGAGACAGGGAAGGGGAGACCCAGTACTTC,CASSRDREGETQYF
once,TRBV18,-,TRBJ2-5,TGTGCCAGCTCACCTACACATGGCGGGGCAGAGACCCAGTACTTC,CASSPTHGGAETQYF
few,TRBV3-1/TRBV3-2,TRBD1,TRBJ1-2,TGTGCCAGCAGCCAGCGACAGGGGACGGGTGGCTACACCTTC,CASSQRQGTGGYTF
-,TRBV11-2,-,TRBJ2-1,TGTGCCAGCAGCAACCACGCCGGGACCAAGACCTACAATGAGCAGTTCTTC,CASSNHAGTKTYNEQFF
-,TRBV19,-,TRBJ1-3,TGTGCCAGTAACCGGGACCGGGCTGGAAACACCATATATTTT,CASNRDRAGNTIYF
-,TRBV2,-,TRBJ1-3,TGTGCCAGCAGTGATCCCGTATACTCTGGAAACACCATATATTTT,CASSDPVYSGNTIYF
-,TRBV30,TRBD1,TRBJ1-2,TGTGCCTGGAGTATTCACCTTGGACAGGCGCAAGGCTACACCTTC,CAWSIHLGQAQGYTF
-,TRBV6-9,-,TRBJ1-4,TGTGCCAACCCGGGCCCCGGGAGACTGTTTTTT,CANPGPGRLFF
-,TRBV6-1,TRBD1,TRBJ1-5,TGTGCCAGCAGTGACCGCCAGGGGGGCCAGCCCCAGCATTTT,CASSDRQGGQPQHF